The 3 T cell receptor beta chains below come from one sample, sequenced in a study of somatic mutations in cytotoxic T cells in rheumatoid arthritis. Using immunoSEQ multiplex PCR, the repertoire was profiled, and TCRdb retains in-frame clones only, with some absent. The sample holds about 12,000 clones, just under 75% seen once. The sample consisted of CD8+ T cells sorted from blood. These receptors all stem from a woman between 35 and 50 years old in good health.

This chain joins TRBV4-1 and TRBJ1-2, with TRBD1 matching over 9 bases. CDR1 MGHRA and CDR2 YSYEKL come from the germline V gene. V dropped 5 bases and J dropped 2; count of bases not matched to a gene: 15. The CDR3 runs 18 residues. The CDR3 protein is CASSKSATPGQGNYGYTF. CDR3 DNA sequence: TGCGCCAGCAGCAAATCAGCCACCCCGGGACAGGGCAACTATGGCTACACCTTC.

This chain joins TRBV9 and TRBJ1-2; no clear D. Germline V lookup: CDR1 SGDLS, CDR2 YYNGEE. This CDR3 contains 13 residues. V was pared by 0 bases and J by 4 bases, with 7 bases between. The CDR3 spells CASSVEGSYGYTF. In nucleotides, the CDR3 is TGTGCCAGCAGCGTAGAAGGCAGCTATGGCTACACCTTC.

This chain uses TRBV2 with TRBJ1-6; maybe TRBD1 (6 bases). Trimming removed 4 bases from V and 10 bases from J, with 14 bases in between. The germline gives CDR1 SNHLY, CDR2 FYNNEI. CDR3 length: 14 amino acids. The CDR3 sequence is CASSASGAWSPLHF. CDR3 DNA sequence: TGTGCCAGCAGTGCTTCGGGGGCCTGGTCACCCCTCCACTTT. The whole variable domain, filled in from reference TRBV2 and TRBJ1-6, reads EPEVTQTPSHQVTQMGQEVILRCVPISNHLYFYWYRQILGQKVEFLVSFYNNEISEKSEIFDDQFSVERPDGSNFTLKIRSTKLEDSAMYFCASSASGAWSPLHFGNGTRLTVT.